The source of this TCR beta chain is a study of cytomegalovirus exposure and HLA in healthy donors. Data came from immunoSEQ multiplex PCR; TCRdb stores just in-frame clones and leaves some out. Of 150,000 to 200,000 clones listed, approximately 86% are singletons. Per germline, CDR1 SSHAT and CDR2 FNYEAQ (reference sequence). The CDR3 has 13 amino acids. On this clone: The junction shows a germline mismatch at one end, possibly a read error.

This sequence was found in a man under 40 in good health and CMV-seropositive. Sequences were obtained from PBMCs. J is TRBJ2-7 and V is TRBV7-7, with 11 bases identical to TRBD1. The CDR3: CASSLGQGDEQYF. CDR3 in DNA: TGTGCTAGCAGCCTGGGACAGGGGGACGAGCAGTACTTC.